The present TCR beta chain was sequenced within a study of blood T cell repertoires in COVID-19. Sequencing used immunoSEQ multiplex PCR; TCRdb keeps in-frame clones, though not all of them. The sample shows about 180,000 clones, around 73% of them seen only once. CDR3 length: 17 residues. Per germline, CDR1 SGHRS and CDR2 YFSETQ. Germline trimming cut 0 bases from V and 8 bases from J; bases unmatched to any gene: 12. Sequenced: PBMCs or T cells enriched from blood (not recorded which). V usage is TRBV5-1 and J usage is TRBJ1-4, with TRBD1 identical over 8 bases. The TCR sequence derives from a woman aged 50 to 60 who had recovered from COVID-19. The CDR3 nucleotides are TGCGCCAGCAGCTTGGTATCGTCCACAGGGGGAAACGAAAAACTGTTTTTT. It translates to CASSLVSSTGGNEKLFF. The variable domain in full, completed from reference TRBV5-1 and TRBJ1-4, reads KAGVTQTPRYLIKTRGQQVTLSCSPISGHRSVSWYQQTPGQGLQFLFEYFSETQRNKGNFPGRFSGRQFSNSRSEMNVSTLELGDSALYLCASSLVSSTGGNEKLFFGSGTQLSVL.